A single sample gave rise to the 11 T cell receptor beta chains below, sequenced in a study of vaccination effects on CD4 cells after COVID-19. Their cognate antigens are unknown. After expansion with viral peptide pools in the ViraFEST assay, antigen-specific CD4+ T cells were sequenced. Following 10 days of culture, CD4+ T cells were isolated. All participants had two doses of either the BNT162b2 or mRNA-1273 vaccine. The protocol was immunoSEQ multiplex PCR, while the TCRdb copy is restricted to in-frame clones and leaves out a portion. The sample contains some 74,000 clones, roughly four fifths of which appear only once. This specimen consisted of CD4+ T cells from PBMCs cultured with HCoV-229E spike peptides, obtained after COVID-19 vaccination. The receptors shown here come from a human donor who received a COVID-19 vaccine.

V usage is TRBV10-1 and J usage is TRBJ1-2, with D perhaps TRBD1 (6 bases). Trimming removed 2 bases from V and 4 bases from J, with 8 bases in between. Per germline, CDR1 WNHNN and CDR2 SYGVQD (reference sequence). The CDR3 spans 13 residues. The CDR3 spells CASSEQGTYGYTF. DNA of the CDR3: TGCGCCAGCAGTGAGCAGGGGACCTATGGCTACACCTTC.

This chain connects TRBV10-3 to TRBJ2-6; D unclear. The CDR3 sequence is 14 residues long. Trimming removed 10 bases at V and 0 bases at J, with 10 bases between. The germline V gene encodes CDR1 ENHRY and CDR2 SYGVKD. The CDR3 here is CATWGYSGANVLTF. The DNA for the CDR3 is TGTGCCACCTGGGGTTACTCTGGGGCCAACGTCCTGACTTTC.

The chain combines TRBV11-2 with TRBJ1-5; D gene unclear. Germline CDR1 is SGHAT and CDR2 is FQNNGV. Trimming left V 1 base short and J 6 bases short, with 7 bases between. The CDR3 totals 13 residues. Here the CDR3 DNA reads TGTGCCAGCAGCTTAGGAAGTCTTCAGCCCCAGCATTTT. The encoded protein is CASSLGSLQPQHF.

CDR3 residues: CASNPNTGELFF. CDR3 DNA sequence: TGTGCCAGCAACCCTAACACCGGGGAGCTGTTTTTT. The rearrangement joins TRBV11-2 to TRBJ2-2; D gene unclear. This CDR3 is built from 12 residues. Germline assignment: CDR1 SGHAT and CDR2 FQNNGV. The V gene lost 7 bases and the J gene lost 2 bases, with 5 bases spanning the gap.

This chain links TRBV24-1 with TRBJ2-3; TRBD2 matches 8 bases. Unmatched junction bases numbered 23, after V lost 3 bases and J lost 7 bases. Germline V gene data show CDR1 as KGHDR and CDR2 as SFDVKD. The CDR3 is 20 residues long. CDR3 sequence: CATSDPGPNPAGGRLNTQYF. In DNA form, the CDR3 reads TGTGCCACCAGTGATCCCGGGCCCAACCCGGCGGGGGGAAGGTTGAATACGCAGTATTTT.

This clone was detected only once. This chain connects TRBV3-1 (or the pseudogene TRBV3-2) to TRBJ2-2, with TRBD1 matching over 8 bases. Germline V lookup: CDR1 LGHDT, CDR2 YNNKEL (reference sequence). The CDR3 is 15 amino acids. The V and J ends lost 4 bases and 7 bases, in that order; junction bases with no gene match: 8. The CDR3 DNA reads as TGTGCCAGCAGCCCCCGGACAGGGTTTGGCGGGGAGCTGTTTTTT. Its translation: CASSPRTGFGGELFF.

The gene calls are TRBV19 and TRBJ2-2; D possibly corresponds to TRBD1 (5 bases). CDR3 length: 15 amino acids. With 3 bases removed from V and 5 bases from J, the gap between germline ends came to 13 bases. Germline values: CDR1 LNHDA, CDR2 SQIVND (reference sequence). The CDR3 protein is CASSIGRVGTGELFF. CDR3 DNA: TGTGCCAGTAGTATTGGCAGGGTCGGAACCGGGGAGCTGTTTTTT. The variable domain in full, completed from reference TRBV19 and TRBJ2-2, reads DGGITQSPKYLFRKEGQNVTLSCEQNLNHDAMYWYRQDPGQGLRLIYYSQIVNDFQKGDIAEGYSVSREKKESFPLTVTSAQKNPTAFYLCASSIGRVGTGELFFGEGSRLTVL.

The chain links TRBV5-1 to TRBJ1-1, with unresolved D. Trimming pared 1 base from V and 1 base from J, leaving 14 bases between. This CDR3 has 16 residues. The germline V gene encodes CDR1 SGHRS and CDR2 YFSETQ. CDR3 amino acids: CASSLIVYSRNTEAFF. CDR3 nucleotide sequence: TGCGCCAGCAGCTTGATTGTGTATTCCAGGAACACTGAAGCTTTCTTT.

The V gene is TRBV7-8, the J gene TRBJ2-7; TRBD1 agrees at 7 bases. The V segment lost 4 bases and the J segment 5 bases; nucleotides outside the gene matches: 5. CDR3 length: 13 amino acids. In germline, CDR1 is SGHVS, CDR2 FQNEAQ. CDR3 DNA: TGTGCCAGCAGCTCAACAGGGGTCCACGAGCAGTACGTC. Translated: CASSSTGVHEQYV.

V and J are TRBV2 and TRBJ1-6; 10 bases align to TRBD1. CDR3 length: 13 residues. Germline V gives CDR1 SNHLY, CDR2 FYNNEI. The J segment lost 7 bases and the V segment lost 6 bases, leaving 0 bases of the junction unmatched. CDR3 region: CASRGQGNSPLHF. The DNA of the CDR3 is TGTGCCAGCAGGGGACAGGGGAATTCACCCCTCCACTTT.

The V gene is TRBV10-2, the J gene TRBJ1-2; D gene unclear. CDR1 WSHSY and CDR2 SAAADI come from the germline V gene. V lost 6 bases and J 1 base, leaving 12 bases between the germline ends. The CDR3 length is 14 residues. CDR3 loop: CASSLGTVNYGYTF. The CDR3 DNA is TGCGCCAGCAGCCTGGGAACAGTTAACTATGGCTACACCTTC.